The 27 T cell receptor beta chains below all came from one sample that was sequenced in a study of cytomegalovirus exposure and HLA in healthy donors. The PCR contained 60 Vbeta and 13 Jbeta primers. Some clones are missing from TCRdb's copy, which holds only in-frame ones; the method was immunoSEQ multiplex PCR. The sample has approximately 110,000 clones, approximately 15% seen once; the top ten hold 1.9%. The material sequenced was PBMCs. These receptors were collected from a woman between 18 and 29 years old in good health and CMV-seronegative.

The V call is TRBV18, the J call TRBJ2-2; TRBD2 matches 11 bases. The CDR3 spans 16 residues. The germline gives CDR1 KGHSH, CDR2 LQKENI. Losses at the gene ends were 6 bases for V and 3 bases for J; bases not matched to a gene: 6. CDR3 bases: TGTGCCAGCTCCCCGAAGGGACTAGCGGACACCGGGGAGCTGTTTTTT. Its translation is CASSPKGLADTGELFF.

The chain recombines TRBV11-2 with TRBJ1-1; D is unresolved. V gave up 7 bases and J gave up 1 base, with 19 bases separating them. The CDR3 is 16 amino acids. Germline CDR1 SGHAT, CDR2 FQNNGV. CDR3 nucleotide sequence: TGTGCCAGCACCAAGTTCGGGGTGGGGAAGAACACTGAAGCTTTCTTT. It yields the protein CASTKFGVGKNTEAFF.

CDR3: CASSSEYQGSNYGYTF. The CDR3 DNA reads TGTGCCAGCAGCTCCGAGTACCAGGGGTCGAACTATGGCTACACCTTC. The chain has TRBV5-4 and TRBJ1-2, with D possibly being TRBD1 (6 bases). This CDR3 is built from 16 residues. Trimming cost V 3 bases and J 2 bases, with 17 bases left between them. Germline CDR1 and CDR2: SGHNT and YYREEE (reference sequence).

This clone was seen a few times. The CDR3 DNA reads as TGCGCCAGCAGCCAAGGGACTAGCGAGAACTACGAGCAGTACTTC. This translates into CASSQGTSENYEQYF. V gene TRBV5-1 combines with J gene TRBJ2-7, with 10 bases aligning to TRBD2. The germline V gene encodes CDR1 SGHRS and CDR2 YFSETQ. The CDR3 is 15 amino acids. V lost 4 bases and J lost 3; bases outside the gene matches: 7.

This clone has a handful of counts. This chain links TRBV30 with TRBJ2-1, with TRBD1 matching over 9 bases. The CDR3 sequence is 16 residues long. Losses at the gene ends were 3 bases for V and 6 bases for J; bases not matched to a gene: 12. Germline CDR1 reads GTSNPN; CDR2 reads SVGIG (reference sequence). This chain's CDR3 is CAWSSPGQGISNEQFF. In DNA, the CDR3 is TGTGCCTGGAGCAGCCCGGGACAGGGTATTTCCAATGAGCAGTTCTTC.

There are a few counts of this clone. This chain connects TRBV1 to TRBJ2-3; TRBD2, the D gene given by the table, was not confirmed from the DNA. TRBV1 is a recognized pseudogene. The CDR3 has 16 amino acids. The CDR3 DNA reads as TGCACCAGCAGCGGAGGGACTAGCGGTTACACAGATACGCAGTATTTT. It specifies CTSSGGTSGYTDTQYF.

Points on this clone: This sequence may be a read error, since a much larger clone differs from it by one base. The rearrangement joins TRBV13 to TRBJ2-7; D call uncertain. V gave up 0 bases and J gave up 3 bases, with 6 bases separating them. Per germline, CDR1 PRHDT and CDR2 FYEKMQ (reference sequence). The CDR3 loop spans 13 amino acids. CDR3 in DNA: TGTGCCAGCAGCTTAGGGCCTAACTACGAGCAGTACTTC. Its translation: CASSLGPNYEQYF.

There are a few counts of this clone. V and J are TRBV27 and TRBJ2-7, with 9 positions matching TRBD1. V trimming: 6 bases; J trimming: 2 bases; junction bases outside the gene matches: 5. Looked up from germline, CDR1 is MNHEY and CDR2 is SMNVEV (reference sequence). The CDR3 covers 14 residues. The CDR3 protein is CASRRQGETYEQYF. The CDR3 coding sequence is TGTGCCAGCAGACGACAGGGGGAGACCTACGAGCAGTACTTC.

This clone was counted a few times. The chain joins TRBV5-4 to TRBJ2-7; D is unclear. CDR1 and CDR2 (germline): SGHNT, YYREEE (reference sequence). Trimming left V 0 bases short and J 7 bases short, with 11 bases between. The CDR3 has 13 residues. This CDR3 is CASSLDQRREQYF. The CDR3 nucleotides are TGTGCCAGCAGCTTGGACCAGCGTCGGGAGCAGTACTTC.

This clone has only a few counts. This chain connects TRBV4-2 to TRBJ2-1; no definite D call. The V gene lost 1 base and the J gene lost 2 bases, with 9 bases spanning the gap. CDR3 length: 15 amino acids. Germline CDR1 is LGHNA and CDR2 is YNFKEQ. The CDR3 nucleotides are TGTGCCAGCAGCCAAGTGCTAGGTACCTACAATGAGCAGTTCTTC. It codes for CASSQVLGTYNEQFF.

This chain uses TRBV7-2 with TRBJ1-2, with D possibly matching TRBD1 (6 bases). The germline V gene has CDR1 SGHTA and CDR2 FQGNSA. The CDR3 has 13 amino acids. The ends were cut back, 2 bases at V and 9 bases at J, with 13 bases in the middle. The chain's CDR3 is CASSLQQGGSYTF. The CDR3 DNA sequence: TGTGCCAGCAGCTTACAACAGGGTGGTAGCTACACCTTC.

This clone has a handful of counts. This chain links TRBV19 with TRBJ1-1, with D possibly being TRBD1 (5 bases). The ends were cut back, 6 bases at V and 4 bases at J, with 18 bases in the middle. Germline-derived CDR1 and CDR2 are LNHDA and SQIVND (reference sequence). CDR3 length equals 15 residues. CDR3 region: CASRKATVAGTEAFF. The CDR3 DNA reads TGTGCCAGTAGGAAAGCGACAGTAGCGGGCACTGAAGCTTTCTTT.

This clone was seen a few times. The chain employs TRBV11-2 and TRBJ2-6, with D unclear. Germline values: CDR1 SGHAT, CDR2 FQNNGV. The CDR3 covers 14 residues. V dropped 2 bases and J dropped 1 base, with 3 bases sitting between them. In DNA form, the CDR3 reads TGTGCCAGCAGCTTACCTTCTGGGGCCAACGTCCTGACTTTC. Encoded protein: CASSLPSGANVLTF.

The chain employs TRBV11-2 and TRBJ2-1, with D hard to call. The V gene lost 5 bases and the J gene lost 9 bases, with 11 bases spanning the gap. Germline V CDR1 and CDR2: SGHAT, FQNNGV. The CDR3 contains 12 residues. The CDR3 here is CASSPKFGEQFF. The CDR3 coding sequence is TGTGCCAGCAGCCCCAAGTTCGGTGAGCAGTTCTTC.

The rearrangement uses TRBV7-9 and TRBJ2-7; no clear D. The CDR3 is 14 residues long. From germline, CDR1 is SEHNR and CDR2 FQNEAQ (reference sequence). Trimming took off 5 bases at V and 2 bases at J, with 13 bases between the two ends. The CDR3 reads CASSKATRPYEQYF. CDR3 in DNA: TGTGCCAGCAGCAAGGCGACAAGGCCCTACGAGCAGTACTTC.

This clone has only a few counts. The genes are TRBV30 and TRBJ2-1; the match to TRBD1 covers 7 bases. The CDR3 consists of 15 residues. V dropped 4 bases and J dropped 0; count of bases not matched to a gene: 6. Germline CDR1 and CDR2: GTSNPN and SVGIG (reference sequence). This chain's CDR3 is CAWNRGQTSYNEQFF. The CDR3 DNA reads TGTGCCTGGAACAGGGGACAAACCTCCTACAATGAGCAGTTCTTC.

This clone has more than one count but fewer than ten. This rearrangement joins TRBV29-1 to TRBJ2-1, with 7 bases identical to TRBD2. Germline assignment: CDR1 SQVTM and CDR2 ANQGSEA. The CDR3 length is 13 residues. Losses at the gene ends were 6 bases for V and 5 bases for J; bases not matched to a gene: 7. CDR3 loop: CSVLTGGNNEQFF. In DNA form, the CDR3 reads TGCAGCGTGCTGACCGGGGGGAACAATGAGCAGTTCTTC.

The J gene is TRBJ2-3, the V gene TRBV6-5; 10 bases map to TRBD1. Trimming removed 6 bases from V and 2 bases from J; junction bases left unmatched: 5. This CDR3 region has 15 residues. In germline, CDR1 is MNHEY, CDR2 SVGAGI. The DNA of the CDR3 is TGTGCCAGCAGGTCCGGGACAGGGGACACAGATACGCAGTATTTT. This codes for CASRSGTGDTDTQYF.

The chain uses TRBV5-6 and TRBJ1-2, with 7 nucleotides matching TRBD1. Trimming removed 5 bases from V and 4 bases from J; junction bases left unmatched: 8. The CDR3 covers 14 residues. Germline CDR1 and CDR2: SGHDT and YYEEEE. CDR3 residues: CASRSTGKAYGYTF. The CDR3 coding sequence is TGTGCCAGCAGATCGACAGGGAAGGCCTATGGCTACACCTTC.

This clone showed up just a few times. The V and J genes are TRBV5-8 and TRBJ2-7; 8 bases align to TRBD2. The CDR3 is made up of 14 amino acids. J was trimmed by 2 bases and V by 2 bases; bases with no gene match: 3. Germline V gene sequence: CDR1 SGHTS, CDR2 YDEGEE. The CDR3 loop is CASSFPAGAYEQYF. The CDR3 nucleotides are TGTGCCAGCAGCTTTCCAGCGGGGGCCTACGAGCAGTACTTC.

This clone was picked up a small number of times. V and J are TRBV5-4 and TRBJ2-5; 14 bases match TRBD2. CDR1 and CDR2 from the germline V gene are SGHNT and YYREEE (reference sequence). The CDR3 runs to 17 residues. The V gene end was trimmed by 2 bases and the J gene end by 5 bases; junction bases not matched to a gene: 8. The CDR3 here is CASSFVTSGRAIETQYF. The CDR3 nucleotides are TGTGCCAGCAGCTTTGTGACTAGCGGGAGGGCCATCGAGACCCAGTACTTC.

This clone has more than one count but fewer than ten. V and J are TRBV27 and TRBJ2-7; the match to TRBD2 covers 7 bases. The CDR3 spans 13 residues. In germline, CDR1 is MNHEY, CDR2 SMNVEV (reference sequence). V was pared by 3 bases and J by 9 bases, with 8 bases of the junction left unmatched. The CDR3 region has the DNA TGTGCCAGCAGTTTGCGGGAGCAGGGACTGCAGTACTTC. Residues: CASSLREQGLQYF.

This clone has just a few counts. This chain connects TRBV29-1 to TRBJ2-5; 11 bases fit TRBD2. The CDR3 spans 17 residues. J lost 1 base, V lost 7 bases, and 14 bases had no gene match. CDR1 is SQVTM, CDR2 ANQGSEA, per germline. The CDR3: CSGYETSGMGGQETQYF. CDR3 nucleotides: TGCAGCGGCTACGAGACTAGCGGGATGGGGGGCCAAGAGACCCAGTACTTC.

This clone was seen a few times. V and J are TRBV27 and TRBJ1-1; D is ambiguous. CDR1 MNHEY and CDR2 SMNVEV come from the germline V gene (reference sequence). V lost 6 bases and J 4 bases, leaving 15 bases between the germline ends. CDR3 length: 14 amino acids. CDR3 loop: CASRSGLGSTEAFF. The CDR3 DNA reads TGTGCCAGCAGGTCTGGACTGGGGTCCACTGAAGCTTTCTTT.

This sequence joins TRBV13 and TRBJ2-2; maybe TRBD1 (5 bases). The CDR3 has 15 amino acids. Per the germline V gene, CDR1 is PRHDT and CDR2 is FYEKMQ (reference sequence). Trimming took 1 base from V and 7 from J, leaving 13 bases between them. The CDR3 sequence: CASSLDARVIGELFF. CDR3 bases: TGTGCCAGCAGCTTAGACGCCAGGGTCATCGGGGAGCTGTTTTTT.

This clone was recorded a few times. The rearrangement joins TRBV10-3 to TRBJ2-2; 10 bases are a match to TRBD2. The CDR3 runs to 13 residues. The junction had 4 bases not matched to a gene; V was cut back by 7 bases and J by 8 bases. CDR1 is ENHRY, CDR2 SYGVKD, per germline. CDR3 in DNA: TGTGCCATCAATAGCGGGGGGCGTGGGGAGCTGTTTTTT. Amino acid sequence: CAINSGGRGELFF.

V and J are TRBV6-7 and TRBJ2-5; perhaps TRBD1 as D (6 bases). TRBV6-7 is annotated as an ORF whose role is uncertain. The V end was cut by 3 bases, the J end by 0 bases, with 8 bases between. This CDR3 region has 14 residues. The CDR3 DNA reads as TGTGCCAGCAGTTATAGGGACAACCAAGAGACCCAGTACTTC. Translated: CASSYRDNQETQYF.